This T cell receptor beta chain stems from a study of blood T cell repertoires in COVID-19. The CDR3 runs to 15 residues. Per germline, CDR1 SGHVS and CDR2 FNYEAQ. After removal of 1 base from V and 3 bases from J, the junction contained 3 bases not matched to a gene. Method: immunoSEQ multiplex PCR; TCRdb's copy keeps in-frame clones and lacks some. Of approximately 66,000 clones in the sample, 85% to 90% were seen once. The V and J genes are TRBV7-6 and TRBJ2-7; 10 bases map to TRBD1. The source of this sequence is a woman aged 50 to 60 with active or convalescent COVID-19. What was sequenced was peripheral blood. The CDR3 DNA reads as TGTGCCAGCAGCTTAGGAGGGACAGGGGTCTACGAGCAGTACTTC. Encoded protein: CASSLGGTGVYEQYF.